A selection of T cell receptor beta chains follows, all from one sample in a study of T cell repertoires in cytomegalovirus infection. One entry per CDR3 protein, called by TCRdb with MiXCR from the reads. The repertoire holds around 750,000 distinct CDR3 sequences, 30% to 35% seen once, with around 12% in the top ten. No antigen has been identified for these receptors. The input for sequencing was cultured CD8+ T cells from PBMCs, taken from culture after CMV antigen stimulation. Source of these receptors: a human donor in good health (CMV status not recorded). Some clones in this sample may be carry-over from other donors' samples. Both conserved end residues are part of each CDR3. D genes are given only for firm matches. Clone size is shown for a subset of rows, as once, few, many or a class of expanded clone.

>TRBJ2-7|NA|NA|TRBV7-9|16
TGTGCCAGCAGCTTAAGAGGGCCGGACGGTTCCTACGAGCAGTACTTC
CASSLRGPDGSYEQYF
>TRBJ2-1|few|TRBD2|TRBV11-1|19
TGTGCCAGCAGCTCCTACCCCGTCGGAGCGGGGGGCGTCCTCAATGAGCAGTTCTTC
CASSSYPVGAGGVLNEQFF
>TRBJ2-2|many|NA|TRBV12-3/TRBV12-4|10
TGTGCCAGCGCCTCCGGGGAGCTGTTTTTT
CASASGELFF
>TRBJ1-4|NA|TRBD1|TRBV9|14
TGTGCCAGCAGCCCGACAGGGCTCACCGAAAAACTGTTTTTT
CASSPTGLTEKLFF
>TRBJ1-2|NA|NA|TRBV12-3/TRBV12-4|13
TGTGCCAGCTTCCGACCGGGCTACTATGGCTACACCTTC
CASFRPGYYGYTF
>TRBJ1-5|few|NA|TRBV25-1|17
TGTGCCAGCAGTGAATATGGCTTTGGACATAGCAATCAGCCCCAGCATTTT
CASSEYGFGHSNQPQHF
>TRBJ1-6|NA|NA|TRBV6-5|17
TGTGCCAGCAGTTTGGTTAGCCCTCGGTCCTATAATTCACCCCTCCACTTT
CASSLVSPRSYNSPLHF
>TRBJ2-7|NA|TRBD1|TRBV7-9|11
TGTGCCAGCAGGGAACAGGGGGCGAAGTACTTC
CASREQGAKYF
>TRBJ2-3|NA|TRBD2|TRBV20-1|18
TGCAGTGCTAGAGAACTCCGCGAGCGGGGGGCCCACACAGATACGCAGTATTTT
CSARELRERGAHTDTQYF
>TRBJ2-3|once|TRBD2|TRBV7-4|16
TGTGCCAGCAGCCCCATGTCCAGCGGGGGGAAGAATACGCAGTATTTT
CASSPMSSGGKNTQYF
>TRBJ2-2|few|NA|TRBV4-3|17
TGCGCCAGCAGCCGCCCGACTCTGGGTGCGAACACCGGGGAGCTGTTTTTT
CASSRPTLGANTGELFF
>TRBJ1-1|NA|NA|TRBV9|18
TGTGCCAGCAGCGTAGAAGGCGGCAGGCGTTATATGAACACTGAAGCTTTCTTT
CASSVEGGRRYMNTEAFF
>TRBJ1-4|NA|NA|TRBV7-4|17
TGTGCCAGCAGCGGCAAGGCGGGGGCCGTATCTAATAGGCAACTGTTTTTT
CASSGKAGAVSNRQLFF
>TRBJ2-3|NA|TRBD1|TRBV6-6|17
TGTGCCAGCAGTTACTCGGACAGGGGGCGCAGCACAGATACGCAGTATTTT
CASSYSDRGRSTDTQYF